The T cell receptor (beta chain) described here comes from a study of identical twins' blood T cells. On the study more broadly: About 6 alpha and about 6 beta libraries together yielded 50 million to 65 million reads. Findings and caveats of the study: V gene usage reportedly matched far better within twin pairs than unrelated donors.

TCR cDNA libraries were made from RNA using a previously described, modified protocol. One entry per CDR3 protein results from TCRdb running MiXCR on the 5' RACE reads. The sample consists of 350,000 to 450,000 distinct CDR3 sequences, 28% of them appearing once. The CDR3 covers 10 residues. V was trimmed by 6 bases and J by 11 bases, leaving 13 bases between them. The germline V gene has CDR1 SQVTM and CDR2 ANQGSEA. Details on this clonotype: Its specificity is unknown.

This receptor was identified in a woman aged 18 to 49 in good health. This chain links TRBV29-1 with TRBJ1-1; D might be TRBD1 (6 bases). Sequenced sample: PBMCs. CDR3 region: CSVGGGPAFF. The DNA for the CDR3 is TGCAGCGTGGGGGGGGGGCCGGCTTTCTTT. The full variable domain, completed using reference TRBV29-1 and TRBJ1-1, is SAVISQKPSRDICQRGTSLTIQCQVDSQVTMMFWYRQQPGQSLTLIATANQGSEATYESGFVIDKFPISRPNLTFSTLTVSNMSPEDSSIYLCSVGGGPAFFGQGTRLTVV.